These 22 T cell receptor beta chains were sequenced from one sample in a study of T-cell reconstitution after alpha-beta-depleted transplantation in children. Study-level results: After one year, T-cell counts and TCRbeta diversity mostly came from new T cells.

Preparing the TCRbeta library involved the use of unique molecular identifiers. TCRdb re-analysed the PCR reads in MiXCR, keeping a single row per CDR3 protein. The table shows fewer than 350,000 distinct CDR3 sequences, with approximately 7.3% occurring only once. What these receptors recognize is not known. The specimen comprised peripheral blood, sampled 360 days after TCRalphabeta/CD19-depleted stem cell transplant. Receptors originate from a female patient aged 2-10 years who had a stem cell transplant for Fanconi anemia, so the T cells may come from the graft donor.

This clonotype was seen only a few times. This chain's CDR3 is CASSAGTDGGTQYF. In DNA form, the CDR3 reads TGTGCCAGCAGCGCCGGGACGGATGGAGGTACGCAGTATTTT. V usage is TRBV7-3 and J usage is TRBJ2-3, with D perhaps matching TRBD1 or TRBD2 (5 bases each). The length of the CDR3 is 14 residues. V was clipped by 5 bases and J by 8 bases, with 17 bases between them. Germline-derived CDR1 and CDR2 are SGHTA and FQGTGA.

This clonotype was seen ten or more times. The rearrangement joins TRBV7-8 to TRBJ2-1; D is unclear. This CDR3 spans 16 amino acids. V was trimmed by 4 bases and J by 8 bases, leaving 21 bases between them. CDR1 and CDR2 from the germline V gene are SGHVS and FQNEAQ. The CDR3 region is CASSSLKATSEDEQFF. The CDR3 DNA follows: TGTGCCAGCAGCTCGCTAAAGGCGACTTCTGAAGATGAGCAGTTCTTC.

Many counts were recorded for this clonotype. CDR3 coding DNA: TGTGCCAGCAGTCCGTGGACGGAGGATGATTGGGTCCACTCTGGAAACACCATATATTTT. This encodes CASSPWTEDDWVHSGNTIYF. The rearrangement joins TRBV6-2 or TRBV6-3 to TRBJ1-3; the D is unclear. The germline V gene has CDR1 MNHEY and CDR2 SVGEGT. The CDR3 consists of 20 residues. Trimming took off 5 bases at V and 0 bases at J, with 26 bases between the two ends.

This clonotype was detected many times. The chain uses TRBV4-3 and TRBJ2-7; 7 bases line up with TRBD1. The V gene's germline CDR1 is LGHNA and CDR2 YSLEER. The CDR3 is 15 amino acids. The V gene end was trimmed by 4 bases and the J gene end by 5 bases; junction bases not matched to a gene: 11. The chain's CDR3 is CASSLVTGEHHEQYF. In nucleotides, the CDR3 is TGCGCCAGCAGCCTGGTAACAGGGGAACACCACGAGCAGTACTTC.

This chain links TRBV9 with TRBJ1-2; D gene uncertain. Trimming left V 3 bases short and J 7 bases short, with 16 bases between. The germline V gene has CDR1 SGDLS and CDR2 YYNGEE. CDR3 length: 14 amino acids. The CDR3 spells CASSETGINTGYTF. The CDR3 bases are TGTGCCAGCAGCGAGACGGGGATAAATACTGGCTACACCTTC.

There are many counts of this clonotype. This sequence joins TRBV5-1 and TRBJ2-5; 7 nucleotides line up with TRBD1. There are 14 residues in the CDR3. Looked up from germline, CDR1 is SGHRS and CDR2 is YFSETQ. V gave up 3 bases and J gave up 3 bases; unmatched junction bases: 5. CDR3 sequence: CASSSGQAKETQYF. DNA of the CDR3: TGCGCCAGCAGCTCTGGACAGGCGAAAGAGACCCAGTACTTC.

J is TRBJ2-7 and V is TRBV11-2, with D unclear. The germline gives CDR1 SGHAT, CDR2 FQNNGV. The CDR3 runs to 14 residues. V lost 5 bases and J 2 bases, leaving 13 bases between the germline ends. The CDR3 reads CASSIQTRTYEQYF. In nucleotides, the CDR3 is TGTGCCAGCAGCATCCAGACTCGTACCTACGAGCAGTACTTC.

In the case of this clonotype: A much larger clone is a single base away; this may be a read error. V is TRBV20-1 and J is TRBJ2-3; the D is unclear. The CDR3 has 15 amino acids. Germline values: CDR1 DFQATT, CDR2 SNEGSKA (reference sequence). The CDR3 nucleotides read TGCAGTGCTAGAGACTGGCGGAGAATCACAGATTCGCAGTATTTT. This gives the protein CSARDWRRITDSQYF.

The rearrangement joins TRBV7-9 to TRBJ2-5, with 8 bases that match TRBD1. Germline lookup yields CDR1 SEHNR and CDR2 FQNEAQ (reference sequence). After removal of 4 bases from V and 3 bases from J, the junction contained 4 bases not matched to a gene. The CDR3 is 14 residues long. Written as DNA, the CDR3 is TGTGCCAGCAGCTCAGAGGACAGGGAAGAGACCCAGTACTTC. Translated: CASSSEDREETQYF.

This chain joins TRBV7-8 and TRBJ1-1; maybe TRBD1 (5 bases). The germline CDR1 and CDR2 sequences are SGHVS and FQNEAQ. With 3 bases removed from V and 5 bases from J, the gap between germline ends came to 13 bases. The CDR3 loop spans 14 amino acids. The CDR3 bases are TGTGCCAGCAGCTTCTGGGGCGATGGGACTGAAGCTTTCTTT. Protein: CASSFWGDGTEAFF.

This clonotype was recorded at least ten times. J is TRBJ2-3 and V is TRBV7-6; D call uncertain. The V gene lost 4 bases and the J gene lost 3 bases, with 11 bases spanning the gap. Germline loops: CDR1 SGHVS, CDR2 FNYEAQ. The CDR3 loop spans 14 amino acids. CDR3 sequence reads: CASSSVDATDTQYF. CDR3 nucleotides: TGTGCCAGCAGCTCTGTGGACGCTACAGATACGCAGTATTTT.

There are a few counts of this clonotype. The chain has TRBV2 and TRBJ2-7, with 10 bases fitting TRBD2. The germline V gene has CDR1 SNHLY and CDR2 FYNNEI. J gave up 5 bases and V 10 bases, and 8 bases lay outside the gene matches. The CDR3 loop spans 13 amino acids. CDR3 sequence (DNA): TGTGCCACTTCTAAGCGGGGGGGCCACGAGCAGTACTTC. Protein sequence: CATSKRGGHEQYF.

In this sample, this clonotype turned up a few times. The V call is TRBV7-9, the J call TRBJ1-2; D is ambiguous. The germline V gene encodes CDR1 SEHNR and CDR2 FQNEAQ (reference sequence). V was pared by 3 bases and J by 6 bases, with 14 bases between. CDR3 length equals 14 residues. The CDR3 is CASSFWTRRDGYTF. In nucleotides, the CDR3 is TGTGCCAGCAGCTTTTGGACTCGACGGGATGGCTACACCTTC.

In its sample, this clonotype was seen a few times. This sequence joins TRBV20-1 and TRBJ2-5; 11 bases fit TRBD2. Losses at the gene ends were 6 bases for V and 0 bases for J; bases not matched to a gene: 9. The CDR3 spans 16 residues. Germline V CDR1 and CDR2: DFQATT, SNEGSKA (reference sequence). The CDR3 loop reads CSAPPSGGWYQETQYF. CDR3 nucleotides: TGCAGTGCCCCCCCTAGCGGGGGGTGGTACCAAGAGACCCAGTACTTC.

The rearrangement uses TRBV15 and TRBJ1-1; D is perhaps TRBD1 (6 bases). This CDR3 spans 14 amino acids. V lost 8 bases and J 0 bases, leaving 13 bases between the germline ends. Germline V lookup: CDR1 LNHNV, CDR2 YYDKDF (reference sequence). The CDR3 protein is CATRQDPLNTEAFF. The CDR3 nucleotides are TGTGCCACCCGACAGGACCCACTGAACACTGAAGCTTTCTTT.

This clonotype appeared many times. The chain employs TRBV6-1 and TRBJ2-2, with D possibly TRBD2 on 5 matching bases. CDR1 MNHNS and CDR2 SASEGT come from the germline V gene. Trimming took 5 bases from V and 6 from J, leaving 16 bases between them. CDR3 length: 15 residues. The CDR3 protein is CASSPTLGVSGELFF. CDR3 nucleotide sequence: TGTGCCAGCAGTCCGACACTGGGAGTATCCGGGGAGCTGTTTTTT.

In this sample, this clonotype turned up many times. This chain connects TRBV25-1 to TRBJ2-3; 11 bases align to TRBD2. From germline, CDR1 is MGHDK and CDR2 SYGVNS. Trimming cost V 6 bases and J 2 bases; bases outside gene matches: 4. The CDR3 loop spans 15 amino acids. CDR3: CASSDSGRATDTQYF. The CDR3 DNA is TGTGCCAGCAGCGATAGCGGGAGGGCCACAGATACGCAGTATTTT.

This clonotype was recorded a few times. The rearrangement joins TRBV4-1 to TRBJ2-2; 10 bases are a match to TRBD2. In germline, CDR1 is MGHRA, CDR2 YSYEKL. J gave up 0 bases and V 4 bases, and 8 bases lay outside the gene matches. The CDR3 sequence is 18 residues long. The CDR3 bases are TGCGCCAGCAGCCTTAGAGCGGGGGGGTATCCGAACACCGGGGAGCTGTTTTTT. It translates to CASSLRAGGYPNTGELFF.

The table lists this clonotype with many counts. The chain is built from TRBV5-1 and TRBJ2-1, with D possibly called TRBD1 or TRBD2 (5 bases each). Trimming left V 4 bases short and J 0 bases short, with 20 bases between. Germline loops: CDR1 SGHRS, CDR2 YFSETQ. The length of the CDR3 is 18 residues. This CDR3 is CASSTSSGTTRSYNEQFF. In DNA, the CDR3 is TGCGCCAGCAGCACCTCATCCGGGACCACCCGCTCCTACAATGAGCAGTTCTTC.

This clonotype turned up a few times. A much more abundant neighbour one base away suggests this may be a read error. V usage is TRBV4-1 and J usage is TRBJ2-1, with 7 positions matching TRBD2. V gave up 3 bases and J gave up 5 bases; unmatched junction bases: 4. The germline CDR1 and CDR2 sequences are MGHRA and YSYEKL. This CDR3 is 14 amino acids long. The CDR3 nucleotides read TGCGCCAGCAGCCACGGACTAGGCGACAATGAGCAGTTCTTC. Translation gives CASSHGLGDNEQFF.

This clonotype was seen at least ten times. V usage is TRBV29-1 and J usage is TRBJ1-2; 7 bases align to TRBD1. J gave up 0 bases and V 2 bases, and 3 bases lay outside the gene matches. This CDR3 contains 14 residues. Germline V gene sequence: CDR1 SQVTM, CDR2 ANQGSEA. CDR3 in DNA: TGCAGCGTTGAAAGGCAGGGGGCTAACTATGGCTACACCTTC. Its translation is CSVERQGANYGYTF.

This clonotype has at least ten counts. The chain couples TRBV6-5 to TRBJ2-3; D remains ambiguous. Germline V CDR1 and CDR2: MNHEY, SVGAGI. V was clipped by 2 bases and J by 3 bases, with 6 bases between them. CDR3 length: 13 residues. The CDR3 DNA is TGTGCCAGCAGTTACGTGTATACAGATACGCAGTATTTT. Translating it yields CASSYVYTDTQYF.